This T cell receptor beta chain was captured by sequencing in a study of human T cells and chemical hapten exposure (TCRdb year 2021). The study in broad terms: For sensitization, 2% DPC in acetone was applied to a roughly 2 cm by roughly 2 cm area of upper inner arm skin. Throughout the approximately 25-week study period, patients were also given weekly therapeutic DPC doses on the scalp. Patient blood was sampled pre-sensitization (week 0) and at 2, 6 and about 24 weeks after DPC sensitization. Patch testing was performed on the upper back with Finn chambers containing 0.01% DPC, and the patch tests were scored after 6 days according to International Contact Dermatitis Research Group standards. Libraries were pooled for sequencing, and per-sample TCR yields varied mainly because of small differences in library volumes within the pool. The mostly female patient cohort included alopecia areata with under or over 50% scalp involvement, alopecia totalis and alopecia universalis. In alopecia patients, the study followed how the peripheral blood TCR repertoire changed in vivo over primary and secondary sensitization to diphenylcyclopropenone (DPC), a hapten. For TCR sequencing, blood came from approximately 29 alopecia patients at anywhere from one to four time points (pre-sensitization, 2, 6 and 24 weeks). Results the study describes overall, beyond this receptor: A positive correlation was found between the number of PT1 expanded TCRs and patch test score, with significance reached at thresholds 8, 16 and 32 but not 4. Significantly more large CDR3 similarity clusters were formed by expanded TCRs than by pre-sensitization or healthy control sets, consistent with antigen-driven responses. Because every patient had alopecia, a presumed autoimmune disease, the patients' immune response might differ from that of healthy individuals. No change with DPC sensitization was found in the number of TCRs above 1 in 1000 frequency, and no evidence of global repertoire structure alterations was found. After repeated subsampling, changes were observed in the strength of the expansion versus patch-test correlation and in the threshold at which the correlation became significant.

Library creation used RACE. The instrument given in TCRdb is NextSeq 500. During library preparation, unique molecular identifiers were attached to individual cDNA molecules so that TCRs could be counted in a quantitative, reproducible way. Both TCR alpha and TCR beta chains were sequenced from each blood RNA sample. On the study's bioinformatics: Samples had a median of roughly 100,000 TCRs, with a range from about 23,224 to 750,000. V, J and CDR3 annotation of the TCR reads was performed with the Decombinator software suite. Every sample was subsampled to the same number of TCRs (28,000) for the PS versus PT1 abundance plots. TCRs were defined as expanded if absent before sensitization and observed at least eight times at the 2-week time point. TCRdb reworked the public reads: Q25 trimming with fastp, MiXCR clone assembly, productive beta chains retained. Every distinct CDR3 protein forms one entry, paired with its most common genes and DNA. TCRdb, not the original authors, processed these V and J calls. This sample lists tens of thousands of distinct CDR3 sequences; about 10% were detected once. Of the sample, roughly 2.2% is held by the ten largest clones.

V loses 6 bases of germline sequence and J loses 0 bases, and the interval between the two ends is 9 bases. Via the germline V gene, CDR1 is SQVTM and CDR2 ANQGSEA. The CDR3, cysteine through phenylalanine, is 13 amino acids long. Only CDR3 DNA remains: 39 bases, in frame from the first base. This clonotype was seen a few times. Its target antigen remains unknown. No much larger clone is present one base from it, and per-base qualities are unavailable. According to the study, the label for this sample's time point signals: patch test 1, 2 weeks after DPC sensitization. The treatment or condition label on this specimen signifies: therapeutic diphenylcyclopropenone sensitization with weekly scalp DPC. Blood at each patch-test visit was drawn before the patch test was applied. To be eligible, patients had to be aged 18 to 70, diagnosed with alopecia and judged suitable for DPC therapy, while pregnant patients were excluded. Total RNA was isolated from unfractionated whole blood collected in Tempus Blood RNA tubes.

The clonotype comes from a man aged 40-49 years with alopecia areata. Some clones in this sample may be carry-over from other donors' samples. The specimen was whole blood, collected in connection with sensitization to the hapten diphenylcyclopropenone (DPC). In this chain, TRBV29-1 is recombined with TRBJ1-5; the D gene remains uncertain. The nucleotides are TGCAGCGTAGATGACGGTAGCAATCAGCCCCAGCATTTT. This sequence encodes CSVDDGSNQPQHF. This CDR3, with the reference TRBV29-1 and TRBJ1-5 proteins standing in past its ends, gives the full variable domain SAVISQKPSRDICQRGTSLTIQCQVDSQVTMMFWYRQQPGQSLTLIATANQGSEATYESGFVIDKFPISRPNLTFSTLTVSNMSPEDSSIYLCSVDDGSNQPQHFGDGTRLSIL.